Shown below are 12 T cell receptor beta chains from a single sample sequenced in a study of a mutant IDH1 vaccine in newly diagnosed glioma. Sequencing used immunoSEQ multiplex PCR; TCRdb keeps in-frame clones, though not all of them. The data show about 94,000 clones, under 90% seen once. As for time point: week 47, end of study. What each vaccine dose contained was 300 ug of mutant IDH1 20-mer peptide, accompanied by topical imiquimod. These receptors are not linked to any known antigen. The input for sequencing was PBMCs, taken from a glioma patient whose treatment included an IDH1 peptide vaccine. The receptors were gathered from a woman in her forties or fifties with glioma.

In its sample, this clone was seen a few times. This chain connects TRBV5-1 to TRBJ2-3; D may be TRBD2 (7 bases). V was shortened by 4 bases and J by 2 bases, with 14 bases between the two germline ends. Germline lookup yields CDR1 SGHRS and CDR2 YFSETQ. This CDR3 contains 15 residues. The DNA for the CDR3 is TGCGCCAGCAGCCCTCAGCGGGACAACACAGATACGCAGTATTTT. It is translated as CASSPQRDNTDTQYF.

The chain recombines TRBV6-5 with TRBJ2-1, with 10 bases aligning to TRBD2. CDR3 length: 16 amino acids. Trimming took 4 bases from V and 6 from J; bases not matched to a gene: 9. Germline lookup yields CDR1 MNHEY and CDR2 SVGAGI. The CDR3 loop is CASSSLAGVLANEQFF. The CDR3 coding sequence is TGTGCCAGCAGTTCCCTAGCGGGAGTATTGGCCAATGAGCAGTTCTTC.

The gene calls are TRBV2 and TRBJ2-2; D gene uncertain. V dropped 1 base and J dropped 3 bases, with 6 bases sitting between them. The CDR3 covers 14 residues. The germline V gene encodes CDR1 SNHLY and CDR2 FYNNEI. DNA for the CDR3: TGTGCCAGCAGTGAAGTAGGTTACACCGGGGAGCTGTTTTTT. Translated, it gives CASSEVGYTGELFF. Full variable domain (missing parts from reference TRBV2 and TRBJ2-2): EPEVTQTPSHQVTQMGQEVILRCVPISNHLYFYWYRQILGQKVEFLVSFYNNEISEKSEIFDDQFSVERPDGSNFTLKIRSTKLEDSAMYFCASSEVGYTGELFFGEGSRLTVL.

The chain combines TRBV30 with TRBJ2-5, with D possibly matching TRBD1 (6 bases). The J call may not be correct, given that the DNA end is closer to TRBJ2-7. Germline lookup yields CDR1 GTSNPN and CDR2 SVGIG (reference sequence). The CDR3 length is 16 residues. This chain's CDR3 is CAWKSRTDPVIYEQYF. The CDR3, as DNA: TGTGCCTGGAAATCTAGGACAGATCCTGTGATCTACGAGCAGTACTTC.

The chain links TRBV5-1 to TRBJ1-4, with TRBD1 matching over 9 bases. The CDR3 length is 14 residues. CDR1 is SGHRS, CDR2 YFSETQ, per germline. The V gene end was trimmed by 4 bases and the J gene end by 8 bases; junction bases not matched to a gene: 6. CDR3 DNA sequence: TGCGCCAGCAGCGAACAGGGGGCCGGGGAAAAACTGTTTTTT. Amino acid sequence: CASSEQGAGEKLFF.

The chain recombines TRBV21-1 with TRBJ2-7; TRBD2 reflects the table's D call only, with no check against the DNA. TRBV21-1 constitutes a pseudogene. This CDR3 has 16 residues. The CDR3 sequence: CASSKANRRSSYEQYF. DNA of the CDR3: TGTGCCAGCAGCAAAGCGAATCGTAGAAGCTCCTACGAGCAGTACTTC.

This chain uses TRBV19 with TRBJ1-3, with 7 bases that match TRBD1. Germline loops: CDR1 LNHDA, CDR2 SQIVND (reference sequence). The CDR3 has 15 residues. V was clipped by 5 bases and J by 2 bases; unmatched bases: 6. CDR3 in DNA: TGTGCCAGTAGTCCCGGGACAGCAGCTGGAAACACCATATATTTT. Translated, it gives CASSPGTAAGNTIYF.

J is TRBJ2-7 and V is TRBV28; 7 bases match TRBD1. This CDR3 region has 14 residues. With 3 bases clipped from V and 3 bases from J, the junction kept 5 bases outside the gene matches. Per the germline V gene, CDR1 is MDHEN and CDR2 is SYDVKM. CDR3 amino acids: CASSFRHRGYEQYF. Written as DNA, the CDR3 is TGTGCCAGCAGTTTCCGGCACAGGGGCTACGAGCAGTACTTC.

The rearrangement joins TRBV14 to TRBJ1-2, with D unresolved. The V gene lost 0 bases and the J gene lost 4 bases, with 12 bases spanning the gap. Germline assignment: CDR1 SGHDN and CDR2 FVKESK. The CDR3 extends over 15 amino acids. The DNA for the CDR3 is TGTGCCAGCAGCCAAGAAGCAACGGGAACCTATGGCTACACCTTC. Amino acid sequence: CASSQEATGTYGYTF.

With regard to this clone: This CDR3 is also generated by other DNA sequences in the sample. The chain couples TRBV30 to TRBJ1-6; TRBD1 aligns across 10 bases. Losses at the gene ends were 0 bases for V and 8 bases for J; bases not matched to a gene: 4. The CDR3 totals 15 residues. Germline V gene sequence: CDR1 GTSNPN, CDR2 SVGIG (reference sequence). The CDR3, as DNA: TGTGCCTGGAGTGTACTTGGGACAGGGGATTCACCCCTCCACTTT. This encodes CAWSVLGTGDSPLHF.

V gene TRBV19 combines with J gene TRBJ1-2, with D possibly matching TRBD1 (6 bases). CDR1 is LNHDA and CDR2 is SQIVND in the germline V gene (reference sequence). The CDR3 contains 14 residues. V was cut by 6 bases and J by 8 bases, with 19 bases left in between. CDR3 sequence: CASSLNQAGVGYTF. CDR3 coding DNA: TGTGCCAGTAGCCTCAACCAGGCAGGGGTCGGCTACACCTTC.

A single count supports this clone. The rearrangement uses TRBV6-6 and TRBJ2-1; D is possibly TRBD1 or TRBD2 (5 bases each). The CDR3 runs 13 residues. Germline lookup yields CDR1 MNHNY and CDR2 SVGAGI (reference sequence). The V gene lost 6 bases and the J gene lost 4 bases, with 10 bases spanning the gap. The CDR3 spells CASSPGPYNEQFF. DNA of the CDR3: TGTGCCAGCAGCCCGGGACCATACAATGAGCAGTTCTTC.